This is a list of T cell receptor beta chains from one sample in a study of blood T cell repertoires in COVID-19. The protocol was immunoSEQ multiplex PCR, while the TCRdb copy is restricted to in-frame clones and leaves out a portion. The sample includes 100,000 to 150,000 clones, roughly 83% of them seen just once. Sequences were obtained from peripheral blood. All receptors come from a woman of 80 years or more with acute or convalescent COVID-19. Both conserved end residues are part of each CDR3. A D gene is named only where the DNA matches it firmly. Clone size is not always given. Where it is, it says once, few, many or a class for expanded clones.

CASSSAASSPLHF	TGTGCCAGCAGTTCGGCGGCAAGTTCACCCCTCCACTTT	TRBJ1-6	TRBV6-6	.	.
CASSASPSSNQPQHF	TGTGCCAGCTCCGCCAGTCCTTCTAGCAATCAGCCCCAGCATTTT	TRBJ1-5	TRBV3-1/TRBV3-2	few	.
CAWSVLAGGNNYGYTF	TGTGCCTGGAGTGTACTCGCAGGGGGGAATAACTATGGCTACACCTTC	TRBJ1-2	TRBV30	.	TRBD1
CASSLVLNEQFF	TGTGCCAGCAGCTTAGTCCTAAATGAGCAGTTCTTC	TRBJ2-1	TRBV7-9	once	.
CASSQRTGRNEKLFF	TGTGCCAGCAGCCAACGGACAGGTCGCAATGAAAAACTGTTTTTT	TRBJ1-4	TRBV7-2	once	TRBD1
CASSYRTGVKSYGYTF	TGTGCCAGCAGTTACCGGACAGGGGTCAAAAGCTATGGCTACACCTTC	TRBJ1-2	TRBV6-5	.	TRBD1
CASSERGAGVQETQYF	TGTGCCAGCAGTGAGCGGGGAGCGGGGGTCCAAGAGACCCAGTACTTC	TRBJ2-5	TRBV25-1	.	TRBD2
CAWSRGMGSYEQYF	TGTGCCTGGAGCAGGGGGATGGGCTCCTACGAGCAGTACTTC	TRBJ2-7	TRBV30	.	TRBD1
CASSLAGGQGKYEQYF	TGTGCCAGCAGCTTGGCCGGGGGACAGGGCAAATACGAGCAGTACTTC	TRBJ2-7	TRBV5-4	.	TRBD1
CASSLKPQANQPQHF	TGTGCCAGCAGTTTAAAGCCCCAAGCAAATCAGCCCCAGCATTTT	TRBJ1-5	TRBV28	.	.
CAWSGRTGVNSPLHF	TGTGCCTGGAGTGGAAGGACAGGGGTTAATTCACCCCTCCACTTT	TRBJ1-6	TRBV30	.	TRBD1
CASSATGGLGTEAFF	TGCGCCAGCAGCGCAACAGGGGGGTTGGGCACTGAAGCTTTCTTT	TRBJ1-1	TRBV5-1	.	TRBD1
CASSPHYAREQYF	TGTGCCAGTAGTCCGCACTACGCCCGCGAGCAGTACTTC	TRBJ2-7	TRBV19	once	.
CASSDRASGGALDTQYF	TGTGCCAGCAGTGATAGGGCTAGCGGGGGGGCCTTGGATACGCAGTATTTT	TRBJ2-3	TRBV2	.	TRBD2
CASSQDGQGSGANVLTF	TGCGCCAGCAGCCAAGACGGACAGGGCTCTGGGGCCAACGTCCTGACTTTC	TRBJ2-6	TRBV4-1	.	TRBD1
CASSTPGVGNTIYF	TGTGCCAGTAGTACTCCAGGGGTCGGAAACACCATATATTTT	TRBJ1-3	TRBV19	.	.
CASSPRGDPYEQYF	TGTGCCAGCTCACCCAGGGGAGATCCCTACGAGCAGTACTTC	TRBJ2-7	TRBV18	.	.
CASRRGLAGPDTQYF	TGTGCCAGCAGGAGGGGACTAGCGGGACCAGATACGCAGTATTTT	TRBJ2-3	TRBV6-5	.	TRBD2
CASSRGLAGATRANEQFF	TGTGCCAGCAGCCGCGGACTAGCGGGGGCCACGCGGGCGAATGAGCAGTTCTTC	TRBJ2-1	TRBV7-9	.	TRBD2
CASSPTGGGGYGYTF	TGCGCCAGCAGCCCCACTGGCGGGGGAGGGTATGGCTACACCTTC	TRBJ1-2	TRBV4-1	.	.
CASSLSGGDYEQYF	TGTGCCAGCAGCTTATCTGGCGGGGACTACGAGCAGTACTTC	TRBJ2-7	TRBV7-2	.	.
CAWTSGLAGIYEQYF	TGTGCCTGGACCTCTGGACTAGCGGGAATATACGAGCAGTACTTC	TRBJ2-7	TRBV30	.	TRBD2
CASGEVTYGYTF	TGTGCCAGCGGGGAGGTGACCTATGGCTACACCTTC	TRBJ1-2	TRBV12-3/TRBV12-4	.	.
CAISALAGGETQYF	TGTGCCATCAGTGCACTAGCGGGGGGTGAGACCCAGTACTTC	TRBJ2-5	TRBV10-3	.	TRBD2
CASSAALGDEKLFF	TGCGCCAGCAGCGCGGCCCTAGGGGATGAAAAACTGTTTTTT	TRBJ1-4	TRBV5-1	.	.
CASGGQMMGGYTF	TGCGCCAGCGGGGGACAGATGATGGGTGGCTACACCTTC	TRBJ1-2	TRBV10-2	.	TRBD1
CASSQGDRYNEQFF	TGCGCCAGCAGCCAAGGGGACAGATACAATGAGCAGTTCTTC	TRBJ2-1	TRBV4-1	.	TRBD1
CASSQEWSGGAWDTGELFF	TGCGCCAGCAGCCAAGAGTGGAGCGGGGGGGCTTGGGACACCGGGGAGCTGTTTTTT	TRBJ2-2	TRBV4-3	.	TRBD2
CASSPNRAEAFF	TGTGCCAGCTCACCTAACAGGGCCGAAGCTTTCTTT	TRBJ1-1	TRBV18	.	.
CASSQDRTSGRYNEQFF	TGCGCCAGCAGCCAAGATCGGACTAGCGGGAGGTACAATGAGCAGTTCTTC	TRBJ2-1	TRBV4-3	.	TRBD2
CASSARQGADYGYTF	TGTGCCAGTAGTGCCCGACAGGGAGCGGACTATGGCTACACCTTC	TRBJ1-2	TRBV19	.	TRBD1
CASSSMNRGLEQYF	TGTGCCAGCAGCTCAATGAACAGGGGGCTCGAGCAGTACTTC	TRBJ2-7	TRBV12-1	.	.
CASSGRTGHAPLHF	TGTGCCAGCAGCGGACGGACAGGTCATGCGCCCCTCCACTTT	TRBJ1-6	TRBV3-1/TRBV3-2	.	TRBD1
CASSPGLPSTDTQYF	TGTGCCAGCTCACCAGGGCTCCCCAGCACAGATACGCAGTATTTT	TRBJ2-3	TRBV18	few	.
CAWNGRGGRYTGELFF	TGTGCCTGGAATGGGCGGGGAGGACGGTACACCGGGGAGCTGTTTTTT	TRBJ2-2	TRBV30	.	.
CASIRAGELFF	TGTGCCAGCATTCGGGCCGGGGAGCTGTTTTTT	TRBJ2-2	TRBV21-1	.	.
CASSKGTISGNTIYF	TGTGCCAGCAGCAAAGGGACAATCTCTGGAAACACCATATATTTT	TRBJ1-3	TRBV7-2	.	.
CATSDGLDGNEQFF	TGTGCCACCAGTGATGGACTAGACGGCAATGAGCAGTTCTTC	TRBJ2-1	TRBV24-1	.	TRBD2
CASSPGGSGETQYF	TGCGCCAGCAGCCCGGGAGGTTCGGGAGAGACCCAGTACTTC	TRBJ2-5	TRBV5-1	.	TRBD2
CASSPGLAGTGTDTQYF	TGTGCCAGCAGCCCGGGACTAGCGGGGACCGGCACAGATACGCAGTATTTT	TRBJ2-3	TRBV6-4	.	TRBD2
CASSLPGTGLEKLFF	TGTGCCAGCAGCTTACCCGGGACAGGGTTGGAAAAACTGTTTTTT	TRBJ1-4	TRBV5-5	.	TRBD1
CASSEFETGGRFF	TGCGCCAGCAGTGAATTCGAAACCGGAGGTCGGTTCTTC	TRBJ2-1	TRBV10-1	.	.
CASSQNLGRGNQPQHF	TGTGCCAGCAGCCAAAACCTGGGGCGGGGGAATCAGCCCCAGCATTTT	TRBJ1-5	TRBV7-8	.	.
CASSQDRPGPDTQYF	TGCGCCAGCAGCCAAGATCGTCCGGGTCCAGATACGCAGTATTTT	TRBJ2-3	TRBV4-3	.	.
CASSYDVSGSPLHF	TGCGCCAGCAGTTACGATGTCAGCGGTTCACCCCTCCACTTT	TRBJ1-6	TRBV5-1	.	.
CASSPPALAEQYF	TGTGCCAGCTCACCACCGGCTCTAGCCGAGCAGTACTTC	TRBJ2-7	TRBV18	.	.
CATSSRTGDYNSPLHF	TGTGCCACCTCTTCCCGGACAGGTGATTATAATTCACCCCTCCACTTT	TRBJ1-6	TRBV10-3	.	TRBD1
CASSERLGGGYTEAFF	TGCGCCAGCAGTGAGCGGTTAGGGGGCGGTTACACTGAAGCTTTCTTT	TRBJ1-1	TRBV10-2	few	TRBD1
CASIPSSSGNTIYF	TGTGCCAGCATTCCATCGAGCTCTGGAAACACCATATATTTT	TRBJ1-3	TRBV6-6	.	.
CASSEEAGGPYNEQFF	TGTGCCAGCAGTGAGGAGGCGGGGGGGCCCTACAATGAGCAGTTCTTC	TRBJ2-1	TRBV2	.	TRBD2
CASNAGYTQYF	TGTGCCAGCAACGCGGGATATACGCAGTATTTT	TRBJ2-3	TRBV5-6	.	.
CASSAQGANYGYTF	TGTGCCAGCAGTGCCCAGGGGGCTAACTATGGCTACACCTTC	TRBJ1-2	TRBV2	.	TRBD1
CASSSGAGTYNEQFF	TGCGCCAGCAGTAGCGGGGCTGGGACCTACAATGAGCAGTTCTTC	TRBJ2-1	TRBV4-3	.	TRBD2